These 21 T cell receptor beta chains share one sample of origin, sequenced in a study of T cells after posttransplantation cyclophosphamide. Sequencing used immunoSEQ multiplex PCR; TCRdb keeps in-frame clones, though not all of them. Captured here are fewer than 35,000 clones, none seen once; the top ten comprise about 4.3%. Input material: PBMCs. The receptors derive from a woman in her twenties or thirties in good health and a related stem cell transplant donor.

This clone was seen repeatedly, ten times or more. The rearrangement joins TRBV6-1 to TRBJ2-2, with D perhaps assigned TRBD1 or TRBD2 (5 bases each). Germline assignment: CDR1 MNHNS and CDR2 SASEGT. The CDR3 extends over 15 amino acids. Trimming removed 6 bases at V and 0 bases at J, with 11 bases between. This CDR3 is CASSEGFANTGELFF. The CDR3, as DNA: TGTGCCAGCAGCGAGGGGTTTGCGAACACCGGGGAGCTGTTTTTT.

This clone was counted at least ten times. This chain links TRBV7-8 with TRBJ1-5; TRBD1 matches at 9 bases. Germline lookup yields CDR1 SGHVS and CDR2 FQNEAQ. Trimming took 6 bases from V and 1 from J; bases not matched to a gene: 4. There are 15 residues in the CDR3. The CDR3 sequence: CASREDRGSNQPQHF. In DNA form, the CDR3 reads TGTGCCAGCAGGGAGGACAGGGGAAGCAATCAGCCCCAGCATTTT. Full variable domain (missing parts from reference TRBV7-8 and TRBJ1-5): GAGVSQSPRYKVAKRGQDVALRCDPISGHVSLFWYQQALGQGPEFLTYFQNEAQLDKSGLPSDRFFAERPEGSVSTLKIQRTQQEDSAVYLCASREDRGSNQPQHFGDGTRLSIL.

The chain carries TRBV7-2 and TRBJ2-4; 8 bases align to TRBD1. The junction had 14 bases not matched to a gene; V was cut back by 4 bases and J by 9 bases. Germline V gene data show CDR1 as SGHTA and CDR2 as FQGNSA. The CDR3 has 16 amino acids. As DNA, the CDR3 is TGTGCCAGCAGCTCCTTAGCTAGCAGGGGGCCATTCATTCAGTACTTC. Amino acids: CASSSLASRGPFIQYF.

This clone was recorded many times. This chain uses TRBV6-5 with TRBJ1-4; possible D gene TRBD1, 5 bases. The V gene lost 6 bases and the J gene lost 7 bases, with 12 bases spanning the gap. CDR3 size: 13 residues. Germline values: CDR1 MNHEY, CDR2 SVGAGI. The CDR3 spells CASSPGRGEKLFF. CDR3 DNA: TGTGCCAGCAGCCCAGGGAGGGGTGAAAAACTGTTTTTT.

This clone was found a few times. The J gene is TRBJ2-5, the V gene TRBV9; D is unresolved. Per the germline V gene, CDR1 is SGDLS and CDR2 is YYNGEE. The CDR3 totals 14 residues. V was trimmed by 2 bases and J by 5 bases, leaving 13 bases between them. The CDR3 is CASSVDGSGETQYF. In nucleotides, the CDR3 is TGTGCCAGCAGCGTGGATGGGTCCGGGGAGACCCAGTACTTC.

Ten or more counts support this clone. This chain uses TRBV5-1 with TRBJ1-1; perhaps TRBD1 as D (5 bases). This CDR3 contains 14 residues. Trimming stripped 3 bases from V and 5 bases from J, with 14 bases between. Germline V gives CDR1 SGHRS, CDR2 YFSETQ. The CDR3 region has the DNA TGCGCCAGCAGCTCATCCTCTAGACAGACTGAAGCTTTCTTT. Protein: CASSSSSRQTEAFF.

The sample holds many counts of this clone. The rearrangement links TRBV6-2 or TRBV6-3 to TRBJ2-2, with 9 bases matching TRBD2. This CDR3 spans 15 amino acids. J was trimmed by 3 bases and V by 6 bases; bases with no gene match: 5. The V gene's germline CDR1 is MNHEY and CDR2 SVGEGT. CDR3 coding DNA: TGTGCCAGCAGCCGCGGGGGGGCAGACACCGGGGAGCTGTTTTTT. Its translation is CASSRGGADTGELFF.

This clone has just a few counts. The chain carries TRBV7-2 and TRBJ2-1; 12 positions agree with TRBD2. The germline V gene has CDR1 SGHTA and CDR2 FQGNSA. The CDR3 runs to 15 residues. V gave up 5 bases and J gave up 5 bases; unmatched junction bases: 4. CDR3 residues: CASSELAGGNNEQFF. For the CDR3, the DNA is TGTGCCAGCAGCGAACTAGCGGGGGGTAACAATGAGCAGTTCTTC. Combining the CDR3 with reference TRBV7-2 and TRBJ2-1 gives the whole variable domain GAGVSQSPSNKVTEKGKDVELRCDPISGHTALYWYRQSLGQGLEFLIYFQGNSAPDKSGLPSDRFSAERTGGSVSTLTIQRTQQEDSAVYLCASSELAGGNNEQFFGPGTRLTVL.

Ten or more counts support this clone. The gene calls are TRBV6-1 and TRBJ1-1; D is ambiguous. The germline V gene has CDR1 MNHNS and CDR2 SASEGT. The CDR3 length is 15 residues. V was shortened by 0 bases and J by 2 bases, with 10 bases between the two germline ends. The CDR3 protein is CASSEAPRTNTEAFF. DNA for the CDR3: TGTGCCAGCAGTGAAGCCCCGAGGACTAACACTGAAGCTTTCTTT.

This clone was counted at least ten times. The V and J genes are TRBV6-2 or TRBV6-3 and TRBJ2-5; D gene ambiguous. Trimming removed 6 bases at V and 5 bases at J, with 16 bases between. The CDR3 length is 14 residues. Germline V gene data show CDR1 as MNHEY and CDR2 as SVGEGT. The CDR3 nucleotides are TGTGCCAGCAGACCCCCTAGGAGTAGGGAGACCCAGTACTTC. Its translation is CASRPPRSRETQYF.

This clone appeared many times. The rearrangement uses TRBV19 and TRBJ2-7, with TRBD1 identical over 8 bases. CDR3 length: 13 amino acids. Trimming at V came to 6 bases and at J to 3 bases, leaving 4 bases not matched to a gene. Germline V gene data show CDR1 as LNHDA and CDR2 as SQIVND (reference sequence). CDR3 sequence: CASSLGQGYEQYF. The CDR3, as DNA: TGTGCCAGTAGCCTAGGACAGGGCTACGAGCAGTACTTC.

The sample holds many counts of this clone. This chain uses TRBV7-9 with TRBJ1-6; weak D call: TRBD1 (5 bases). The germline V gene has CDR1 SEHNR and CDR2 FQNEAQ (reference sequence). The length of the CDR3 is 14 residues. The V gene lost 5 bases and the J gene lost 10 bases, with 15 bases spanning the gap. The CDR3 loop reads CASSVRENGSPLHF. The CDR3 DNA sequence: TGTGCCAGCAGCGTCAGGGAAAATGGATCACCCCTCCACTTT.

This clone was counted many times. The chain joins TRBV10-3 to TRBJ1-1; 9 positions match TRBD1. The CDR3 is 16 residues long. Looked up from germline, CDR1 is ENHRY and CDR2 is SYGVKD. Trimming at V came to 4 bases and at J to 1 base, leaving 7 bases not matched to a gene. The CDR3 here is CAISGDRDPKNTEAFF. The CDR3 DNA reads TGTGCCATCAGTGGGGACAGGGACCCGAAGAACACTGAAGCTTTCTTT.

The chain carries TRBV2 and TRBJ2-7, with TRBD1 as a possible D gene (6 bases). V lost 8 bases and J lost 3, with 14 bases in between. Per germline, CDR1 SNHLY and CDR2 FYNNEI. The CDR3 length is 13 residues. The CDR3 is CASGVDRIYEQYF. CDR3 in DNA: TGTGCCAGCGGAGTGGACAGAATCTACGAGCAGTACTTC.

There are many counts of this clone. The gene calls are TRBV6-1 and TRBJ1-5, with a possible D match to TRBD1 (5 bases). Per germline, CDR1 MNHNS and CDR2 SASEGT. This CDR3 is built from 13 residues. The V and J ends lost 6 bases and 8 bases respectively, with 14 bases between them. The chain's CDR3 is CASRQGRVEPQHF. CDR3 nucleotide sequence: TGTGCCAGCAGGCAGGGCCGGGTCGAGCCCCAGCATTTT.

This clone was picked up many times. CDR3 loop: CASSPEGGTEAFF. CDR3 nucleotides: TGTGCCAGCAGCCCAGAGGGGGGGACTGAAGCTTTCTTT. The chain carries TRBV7-9 and TRBJ1-1; D is possibly TRBD1 (6 bases). V lost 5 bases and J lost 5, with 12 bases in between. The germline V gene has CDR1 SEHNR and CDR2 FQNEAQ (reference sequence). The CDR3 is 13 amino acids.

This clone was counted many times. V and J are TRBV10-3 and TRBJ2-5; maybe TRBD2 (6 bases). CDR3 length equals 14 residues. V gave up 10 bases and J gave up 5 bases, with 20 bases separating them. CDR1 and CDR2 (germline): ENHRY, SYGVKD. The CDR3 loop reads CATRGTVGGETQYF. The CDR3 nucleotides read TGTGCCACCCGAGGGACTGTCGGCGGGGAGACCCAGTACTTC.

At least ten counts were recorded for this clone. The V and J genes are TRBV4-3 and TRBJ2-1, with a tentative D call TRBD1 (6 bases). V dropped 3 bases and J dropped 9 bases, with 15 bases sitting between them. The CDR3 runs to 14 residues. Germline-derived CDR1 and CDR2 are LGHNA and YSLEER. CDR3 in DNA: TGCGCCAGCAGCCATACAGGGTTCGCAGGTGAGCAGTTCTTC. It codes for CASSHTGFAGEQFF.

The sample holds many counts of this clone. V usage is TRBV12-3 or TRBV12-4 and J usage is TRBJ1-1, with 7 nucleotides matching TRBD1. V lost 1 base to trimming and J lost 4 bases; unmatched junction nucleotides: 6. The CDR3 has 15 residues. The CDR3 reads CASSLEPGGGTEAFF. CDR3 sequence (DNA): TGTGCCAGCAGTTTAGAACCAGGGGGTGGCACTGAAGCTTTCTTT.

In its sample, this clone was seen many times. The rearrangement joins TRBV28 to TRBJ1-6; D may be TRBD1 (5 bases). The CDR3 runs to 15 residues. Per the germline V gene, CDR1 is MDHEN and CDR2 is SYDVKM. The V end was cut by 6 bases, the J end by 2 bases, with 11 bases between. CDR3 coding DNA: TGTGCCAGCAGCCTTGGGGCAGCCTATAATTCACCCCTCCACTTT. Translated, it gives CASSLGAAYNSPLHF.

This clone was picked up a small number of times. V is TRBV27 and J is TRBJ1-6; 9 nucleotides align to TRBD1. Germline V gene data show CDR1 as MNHEY and CDR2 as SMNVEV (reference sequence). The CDR3 runs to 14 residues. J gave up 10 bases and V 8 bases, and 9 bases lay outside the gene matches. In nucleotides, the CDR3 is TGTGCCAGCCATAAGGGGACAGGGCGGTCACCCCTCCACTTT. As protein: CASHKGTGRSPLHF.